Reported below is one T cell receptor (beta chain). The data were obtained in a study of identical twins. V lost 7 bases to trimming and J lost 2 bases, with 12 bases between them. The CDR3 covers 14 residues. Germline CDR1 ENHRY, CDR2 SYGVKD. A universal primer site was created by template switching, with the cDNA bearing unique molecular identifiers. TCRdb analysed the 5' RACE reads with MiXCR anew, one entry per CDR3 protein. The sample shows roughly 750,000 distinct CDR3 sequences, less than 25% of them seen only once. This same sample was also part of a study on T cells expressing NK-cell markers.

This clonotype was sampled from a woman aged 18-35 years in good health. The J gene is TRBJ2-1, the V gene TRBV10-3; D possibly uses TRBD1 or TRBD2 (5 bases each). The sample comprised PBMCs. CDR3 protein: CAIKTAVTYNEQFF. Written as DNA, the CDR3 is TGTGCCATCAAGACAGCGGTGACCTACAATGAGCAGTTCTTC.